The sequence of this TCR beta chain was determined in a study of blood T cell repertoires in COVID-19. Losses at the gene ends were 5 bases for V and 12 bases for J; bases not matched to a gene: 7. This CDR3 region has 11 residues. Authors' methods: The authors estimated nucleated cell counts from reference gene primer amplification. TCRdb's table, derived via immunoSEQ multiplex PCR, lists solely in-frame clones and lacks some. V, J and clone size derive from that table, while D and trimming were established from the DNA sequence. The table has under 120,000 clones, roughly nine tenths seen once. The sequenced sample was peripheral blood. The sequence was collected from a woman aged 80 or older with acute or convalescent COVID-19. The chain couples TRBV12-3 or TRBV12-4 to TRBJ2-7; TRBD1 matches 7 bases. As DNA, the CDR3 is TGTGCCAGCAGTACCGGGACAGCCACGTACTTC. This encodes CASSTGTATYF.